Shown below are 20 T cell receptor beta chains from a single sample sequenced in a study of shared clonotypes between healthy human individuals. Sequencing used immunoSEQ multiplex PCR; TCRdb keeps in-frame clones, though not all of them. The sample lists some 2,100,000 clones, nearly 97% occurring once. The source material was naive CD4+ T cells sorted from blood. As for subset: CD45RA+ positively selected. These receptor sequences come from a man aged 18 to 35 in good health.

This clone was observed a few times. The V and J genes are TRBV19 and TRBJ1-6, with TRBD1 as a possible D gene (6 bases). CDR3 length: 15 amino acids. Germline V CDR1 and CDR2: LNHDA, SQIVND (reference sequence). Between the trimmed V and J ends, which lost 0 bases and 5 bases, there was a span of 8 bases. The CDR3 spells CASSIEDSNNSPLHF. CDR3 nucleotides: TGTGCCAGTAGTATAGAGGACAGTAATAATTCACCCCTCCACTTT.

The chain is built from TRBV13 and TRBJ2-3; D is uncertain. Trimming took 5 bases from V and 6 from J, leaving 15 bases between them. Germline lookup yields CDR1 PRHDT and CDR2 FYEKMQ (reference sequence). CDR3 length: 14 residues. The CDR3 nucleotides are TGTGCCAGCAGCGCTCAAAAACCGGTGGATACGCAGTATTTT. Translation: CASSAQKPVDTQYF.

The chain combines TRBV28 with TRBJ1-4; 8 bases fit TRBD1. Germline CDR1 and CDR2: MDHEN and SYDVKM. The CDR3 is 15 amino acids. V lost 4 bases to trimming and J lost 8 bases; unmatched junction nucleotides: 9. CDR3 amino acids: CASSSAPGGGEKLFF. CDR3 nucleotide sequence: TGTGCCAGCAGTTCCGCCCCAGGGGGCGGGGAAAAACTGTTTTTT.

Only one count was recorded for this clone. CDR3 region: CASSSGQYTGELFF. The CDR3, as DNA: TGTGCCAGCAGTTCGGGACAGTACACCGGGGAGCTGTTTTTT. The V gene is TRBV6-5, the J gene TRBJ2-2, with 7 bases aligning to TRBD1. Looked up from germline, CDR1 is MNHEY and CDR2 is SVGAGI. CDR3 length equals 14 residues. V lost 4 bases and J lost 3; bases outside the gene matches: 2.

The V gene is TRBV6-4, the J gene TRBJ1-6; D is ambiguous. There are 13 residues in the CDR3. Deletions cut 2 bases from V and 7 bases from J, with 6 bases between. Germline-derived CDR1 and CDR2 are MRHNA and SNTAGT. In nucleotides, the CDR3 is TGTGCCAGCAGTGACCGACTAAATTCACCCCTCCACTTT. It specifies CASSDRLNSPLHF.

In regard to this clone: Other DNA sequences in this sample translate to the same CDR3. The gene calls are TRBV5-4 and TRBJ2-7; D perhaps matches TRBD2 (5 bases). The length of the CDR3 is 14 residues. Trimming pared 0 bases from V and 2 bases from J, leaving 9 bases between. Germline V lookup: CDR1 SGHNT, CDR2 YYREEE (reference sequence). This chain's CDR3 is CASSLDRGTYEQYF. The CDR3 region has the DNA TGTGCCAGCAGCTTGGATCGGGGTACCTACGAGCAGTACTTC.

As to this clone: Distinct nucleotide sequences in the sample also encode this CDR3. The rearrangement uses TRBV2 and TRBJ2-1, with D unresolved. Trimming took 4 bases from V and 4 from J, leaving 5 bases between them. In germline, CDR1 is SNHLY, CDR2 FYNNEI. This CDR3 comprises 12 residues. The CDR3 spells CASSAGYNEQFF. CDR3 nucleotides: TGTGCCAGCAGTGCTGGGTACAATGAGCAGTTCTTC.

As for this clone: Other DNA sequences in the same sample also yield this CDR3. This chain joins TRBV5-4 and TRBJ2-2, with D unclear. Trimming shortened V by 4 bases and J by 5 bases, and 3 bases separated the two germline ends. The CDR3 extends over 11 amino acids. Germline assignment: CDR1 SGHNT and CDR2 YYREEE (reference sequence). The CDR3 region is CASSVTGELFF. The CDR3 DNA reads TGTGCCAGCAGCGTAACCGGGGAGCTGTTTTTT.

This clone has only a few counts. The rearrangement uses TRBV19 and TRBJ2-1; D uncertain. Germline lookup yields CDR1 LNHDA and CDR2 SQIVND (reference sequence). V lost 1 base and J 9 bases, leaving 4 bases between the germline ends. CDR3 size: 11 residues. The CDR3 DNA follows: TGTGCCAGTAGTATAGCGACTGAGCAGTTCTTC. The encoded protein is CASSIATEQFF. The whole variable domain, filled in from reference TRBV19 and TRBJ2-1, reads DGGITQSPKYLFRKEGQNVTLSCEQNLNHDAMYWYRQDPGQGLRLIYYSQIVNDFQKGDIAEGYSVSREKKESFPLTVTSAQKNPTAFYLCASSIATEQFFGPGTRLTVL.

The chain links TRBV10-3 to TRBJ2-2, with D hard to call. Per germline, CDR1 ENHRY and CDR2 SYGVKD. Trimming stripped 5 bases from V and 0 bases from J, with 16 bases between. The CDR3 sequence is 17 residues long. The CDR3 DNA is TGTGCCATCAGTTCCTCCCTGGGGAATACGAACACCGGGGAGCTGTTTTTT. Protein product: CAISSSLGNTNTGELFF.

J is TRBJ2-5 and V is TRBV5-1; 7 bases fit TRBD1. The CDR3 is made up of 15 amino acids. Germline CDR1 is SGHRS and CDR2 is YFSETQ. Trimming removed 5 bases from V and 9 bases from J; junction bases left unmatched: 16. The CDR3 here is CASSQGRQGREAQYF. The CDR3 DNA follows: TGCGCCAGCAGTCAAGGTAGACAGGGAAGAGAAGCCCAGTACTTC.

The chain is built from TRBV30 and TRBJ1-6, with a tentative D call TRBD1 (6 bases). V lost 0 bases to trimming and J lost 7 bases, with 13 bases between them. The CDR3 is made up of 15 amino acids. Per the germline V gene, CDR1 is GTSNPN and CDR2 is SVGIG (reference sequence). The CDR3 sequence: CAWSVRGGRNSPLHF. The CDR3 DNA reads TGTGCCTGGAGTGTAAGGGGGGGTCGGAATTCACCCCTCCACTTT.

The CDR3, as DNA: TGCGCCAGCAGCTTGGCCCGGTCGGGGGCAGGGGAGCAGTACTTC. Its protein is CASSLARSGAGEQYF. The genes are TRBV5-1 and TRBJ2-7; D is possibly TRBD1 or TRBD2 (6 bases each). The CDR3 consists of 15 residues. The germline CDR1 and CDR2 sequences are SGHRS and YFSETQ. Trimming removed 0 bases at V and 7 bases at J, with 17 bases between.

With regard to this clone: The same CDR3 arises from other DNA sequences in this sample as well. The chain joins TRBV5-4 to TRBJ1-1, with 9 bases fitting TRBD1. V lost 3 bases to trimming and J lost 5 bases; unmatched junction nucleotides: 5. Per the germline V gene, CDR1 is SGHNT and CDR2 is YYREEE (reference sequence). The CDR3 sequence is 14 residues long. The CDR3 bases are TGTGCCAGCAGCTCGGGACAGGGTGTTACTGAAGCTTTCTTT. Translated, it gives CASSSGQGVTEAFF.

This rearrangement joins TRBV6-1 to TRBJ1-4; 7 nucleotides align to TRBD1. Losses at the gene ends were 6 bases for V and 8 bases for J; bases not matched to a gene: 6. The CDR3 sequence is 13 residues long. Germline V gene lookup returns CDR1 MNHNS and CDR2 SASEGT. CDR3 residues: CASRTGKDEKLFF. Written as DNA, the CDR3 is TGTGCCAGCAGGACAGGGAAAGACGAAAAACTGTTTTTT.

The CDR3 loop reads CASSLSISSGNTIYF. CDR3 nucleotide sequence: TGTGCCAGCAGCTTATCAATTAGCTCTGGAAACACCATATATTTT. The rearrangement uses TRBV5-5 and TRBJ1-3; unclear D gene. Deletions cut 2 bases from V and 0 bases from J, with 9 bases between. Germline-derived CDR1 and CDR2 are SGHKS and YYEKEE (reference sequence). CDR3 length equals 15 residues. The variable domain in full, completed from reference TRBV5-5 and TRBJ1-3, reads DAGVTQSPTHLIKTRGQQVTLRCSPISGHKSVSWYQQVLGQGPQFIFQYYEKEERGRGNFPDRFSARQFPNYSSELNVNALLLGDSALYLCASSLSISSGNTIYFGEGSWLTVV.

For the CDR3, the DNA is TGCGCCAGCAGTGAGCCGGGATTCGGCACAGATACGCAGTATTTT. It specifies CASSEPGFGTDTQYF. The chain links TRBV10-1 to TRBJ2-3; TRBD2 might be the D (5 bases). Germline V gene sequence: CDR1 WNHNN, CDR2 SYGVQD (reference sequence). The CDR3 sequence is 15 residues long. Trimming stripped 2 bases from V and 1 base from J, with 10 bases between.

The chain recombines TRBV2 with TRBJ2-2, with D unresolved. Germline CDR1 SNHLY, CDR2 FYNNEI. The ends were cut back, 5 bases at V and 4 bases at J, with 14 bases in the middle. CDR3 length: 15 residues. The CDR3 region has the DNA TGTGCCAGCAGTCTAACCTACTTACTCACCGGGGAGCTGTTTTTT. Translation gives CASSLTYLLTGELFF.

The chain employs TRBV20-1 and TRBJ1-2; D may be TRBD1 (5 bases). The CDR3 has 11 residues. Trimming stripped 6 bases from V and 4 bases from J, with 9 bases between. The germline gives CDR1 DFQATT, CDR2 SNEGSKA (reference sequence). The DNA for the CDR3 is TGCAGTGCCAAGCAGGGCTATGGCTACACCTTC. This sequence encodes CSAKQGYGYTF.

A note on this clone: Other DNA variants within this sample encode the same CDR3. V is TRBV27 and J is TRBJ2-2, with 9 bases fitting TRBD1. The germline V gene encodes CDR1 MNHEY and CDR2 SMNVEV (reference sequence). This CDR3 spans 13 amino acids. After removal of 8 bases from V and 8 bases from J, the junction contained 6 bases not matched to a gene. The CDR3 DNA reads as TGTGCCAGCTCCGGACAGGGGACGGGGGAGCTGTTTTTT. It yields the protein CASSGQGTGELFF.